This T cell receptor (beta chain) came from a study of T cells in localized non-small cell lung cancer. Study findings and constraints: It was uninvolved adjacent lung that showed the highest T cell clonality, exceeding tumor.

The method was immunoSEQ multiplex PCR; TCRdb's version includes in-frame clones alone and lacks a portion of them. This table holds fewer than 5,000 clones, over 25% found once. CDR3 length: 15 residues. CDR1 is SGHRS, CDR2 YFSETQ, per germline. V gave up 0 bases and J gave up 2 bases, with 9 bases separating them. Notes on this clone: Its antigen is undetermined.

The source material was lung tumor tissue, sampled before any cancer treatment. V and J are TRBV5-1 and TRBJ2-4, with a possible D match to TRBD2 (6 bases). This TCR came from a man aged 35 to 69 with stage III squamous cell lung carcinoma. In DNA, the CDR3 is TGCGCCAGCAGCTTGGTGGACTATACCAAAAACATTCAGTACTTC. This gives the protein CASSLVDYTKNIQYF.